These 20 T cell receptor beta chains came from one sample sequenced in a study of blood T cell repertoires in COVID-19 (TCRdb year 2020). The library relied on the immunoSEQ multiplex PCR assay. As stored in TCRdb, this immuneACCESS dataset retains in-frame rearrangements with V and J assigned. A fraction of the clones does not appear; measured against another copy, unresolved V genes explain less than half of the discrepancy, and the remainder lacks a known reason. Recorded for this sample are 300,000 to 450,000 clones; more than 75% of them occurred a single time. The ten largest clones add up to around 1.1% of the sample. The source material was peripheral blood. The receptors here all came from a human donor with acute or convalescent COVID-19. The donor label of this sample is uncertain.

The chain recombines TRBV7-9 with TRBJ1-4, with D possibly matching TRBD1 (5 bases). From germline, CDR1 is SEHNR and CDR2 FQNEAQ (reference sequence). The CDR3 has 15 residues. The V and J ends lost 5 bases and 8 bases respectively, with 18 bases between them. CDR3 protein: CASSLGPGIEEKLFF. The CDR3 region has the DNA TGTGCCAGCAGCCTAGGGCCAGGGATTGAAGAAAAACTGTTTTTT.

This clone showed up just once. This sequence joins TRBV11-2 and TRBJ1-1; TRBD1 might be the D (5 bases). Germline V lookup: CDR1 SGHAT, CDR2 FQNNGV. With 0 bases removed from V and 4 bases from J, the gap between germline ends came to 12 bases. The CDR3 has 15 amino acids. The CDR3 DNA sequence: TGTGCCAGCAGCTTAGATCACTTCGGGGGCACTGAAGCTTTCTTT. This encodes CASSLDHFGGTEAFF.

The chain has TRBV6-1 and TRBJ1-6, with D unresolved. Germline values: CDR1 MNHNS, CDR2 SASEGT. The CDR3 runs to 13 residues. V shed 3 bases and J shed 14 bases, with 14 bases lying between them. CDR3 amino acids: CASSESAAAALHF. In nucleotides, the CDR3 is TGTGCCAGCAGTGAGTCGGCGGCAGCGGCCCTCCACTTT.

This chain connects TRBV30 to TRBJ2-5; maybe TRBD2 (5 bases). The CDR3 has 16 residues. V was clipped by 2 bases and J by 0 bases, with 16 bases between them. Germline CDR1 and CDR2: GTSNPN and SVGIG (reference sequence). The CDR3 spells CAWSPRDPADQETQYF. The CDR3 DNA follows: TGTGCCTGGAGTCCTCGGGATCCGGCGGACCAAGAGACCCAGTACTTC. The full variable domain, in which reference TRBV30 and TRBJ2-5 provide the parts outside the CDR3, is SQTIHQWPATLVQPVGSPLSLECTVEGTSNPNLYWYRQAAGRGLQLLFYSVGIGQISSEVPQNLSASRPQDRQFILSSKKLLLSDSGFYLCAWSPRDPADQETQYFGPGTRLLVL.

The CDR3 DNA reads as TGTGCCAGCATGGTAGATATGAACACTGAAGCTTTCTTT. Protein: CASMVDMNTEAFF. The rearrangement joins TRBV2 to TRBJ1-1; D is undetermined. This CDR3 spans 13 amino acids. Germline loops: CDR1 SNHLY, CDR2 FYNNEI. The ends were cut back, 7 bases at V and 0 bases at J, with 9 bases in the middle.

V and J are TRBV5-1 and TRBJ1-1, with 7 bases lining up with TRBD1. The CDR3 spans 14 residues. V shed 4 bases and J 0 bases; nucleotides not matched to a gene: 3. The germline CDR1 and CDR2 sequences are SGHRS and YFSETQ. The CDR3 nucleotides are TGCGCCAGCAGCCGACAGGGTATGAACACTGAAGCTTTCTTT. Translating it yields CASSRQGMNTEAFF.

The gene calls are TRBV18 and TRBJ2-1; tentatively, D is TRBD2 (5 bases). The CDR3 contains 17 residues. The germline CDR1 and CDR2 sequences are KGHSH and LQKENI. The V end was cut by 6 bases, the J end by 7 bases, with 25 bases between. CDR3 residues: CASSSLQAVRPGNEQFF. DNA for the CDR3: TGTGCCAGCTCTTCCCTCCAAGCGGTCCGTCCTGGGAATGAGCAGTTCTTC. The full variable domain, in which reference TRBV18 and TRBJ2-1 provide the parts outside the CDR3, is NAGVMQNPRHLVRRRGQEARLRCSPMKGHSHVYWYRQLPEEGLKFMVYLQKENIIDESGMPKERFSAEFPKEGPSILRIQQVVRGDSAAYFCASSSLQAVRPGNEQFFGPGTRLTVL.

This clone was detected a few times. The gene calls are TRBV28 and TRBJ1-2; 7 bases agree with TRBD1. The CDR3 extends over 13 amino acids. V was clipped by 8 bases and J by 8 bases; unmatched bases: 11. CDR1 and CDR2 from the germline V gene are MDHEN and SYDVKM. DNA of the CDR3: TGTGCCAGCGGCATGGTAGGGGGCTACGGCTACACCTTC. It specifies CASGMVGGYGYTF.

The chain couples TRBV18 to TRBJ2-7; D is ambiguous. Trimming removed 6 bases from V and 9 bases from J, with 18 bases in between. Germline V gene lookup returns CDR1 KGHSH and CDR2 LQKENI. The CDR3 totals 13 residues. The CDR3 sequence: CASSPGSLGAQYF. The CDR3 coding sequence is TGTGCCAGCTCTCCCGGGTCCCTCGGCGCGCAGTACTTC.

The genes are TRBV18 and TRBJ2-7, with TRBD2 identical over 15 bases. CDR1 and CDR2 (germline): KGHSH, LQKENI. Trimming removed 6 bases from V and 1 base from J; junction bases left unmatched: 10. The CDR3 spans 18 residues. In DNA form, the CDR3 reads TGTGCCAGCTCTCAAACCGGGACTAGCGGGAGGAGGTCCTACGAGCAGTACTTC. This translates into CASSQTGTSGRRSYEQYF.

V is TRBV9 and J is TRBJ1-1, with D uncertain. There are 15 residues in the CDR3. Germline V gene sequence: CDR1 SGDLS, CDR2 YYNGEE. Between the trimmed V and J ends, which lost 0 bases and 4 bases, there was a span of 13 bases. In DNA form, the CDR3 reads TGTGCCAGCAGCGTAGCCCCGACTGGTCCCACTGAAGCTTTCTTT. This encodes CASSVAPTGPTEAFF.

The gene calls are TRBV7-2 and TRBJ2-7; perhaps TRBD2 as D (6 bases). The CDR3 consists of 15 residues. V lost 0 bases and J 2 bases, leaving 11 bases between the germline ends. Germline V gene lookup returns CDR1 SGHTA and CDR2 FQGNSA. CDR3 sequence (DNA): TGTGCCAGCAGCTTAGCTGGTAGCGGACCCTACGAGCAGTACTTC. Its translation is CASSLAGSGPYEQYF.

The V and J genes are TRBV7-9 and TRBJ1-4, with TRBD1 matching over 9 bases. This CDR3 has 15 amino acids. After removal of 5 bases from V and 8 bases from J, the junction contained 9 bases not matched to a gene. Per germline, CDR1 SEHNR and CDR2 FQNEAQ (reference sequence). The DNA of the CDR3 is TGTGCCAGCAGCAGGACCGGGACAGGGAACGAAAAACTGTTTTTT. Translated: CASSRTGTGNEKLFF.

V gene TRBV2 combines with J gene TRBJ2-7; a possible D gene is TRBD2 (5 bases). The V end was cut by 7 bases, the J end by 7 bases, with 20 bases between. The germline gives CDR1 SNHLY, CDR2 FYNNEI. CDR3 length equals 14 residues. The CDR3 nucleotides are TGTGCCAGCAATTTTAGAGGAGGCGTGGGTGAGCAGTACTTC. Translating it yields CASNFRGGVGEQYF.

The CDR3, as DNA: TGTGCCAGTAAGGGGACAGGGGGCGGCAATCAGCCCCAGCATTTT. It specifies CASKGTGGGNQPQHF. The V gene is TRBV19, the J gene TRBJ1-5, with 12 bases identical to TRBD1. V trimming: 7 bases; J trimming: 2 bases; junction bases outside the gene matches: 3. CDR1 is LNHDA and CDR2 is SQIVND in the germline V gene (reference sequence). This CDR3 comprises 15 residues.

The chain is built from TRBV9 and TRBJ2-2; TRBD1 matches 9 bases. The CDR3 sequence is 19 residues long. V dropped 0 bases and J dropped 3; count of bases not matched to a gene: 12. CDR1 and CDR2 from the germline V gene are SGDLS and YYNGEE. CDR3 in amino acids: CASSVVGTGSPEDTGELFF. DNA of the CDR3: TGTGCCAGCAGCGTAGTGGGGACAGGGAGCCCGGAGGACACCGGGGAGCTGTTTTTT.

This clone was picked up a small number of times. Written as DNA, the CDR3 is TGTGCGGGGACTAGCGGGGGTTTAATTAGGGAGACCCAGTACTTC. It codes for CAGTSGGLIRETQYF. V gene TRBV30 combines with J gene TRBJ2-5; TRBD2 aligns across 14 bases. CDR1 and CDR2 (germline): GTSNPN, SVGIG (reference sequence). This CDR3 comprises 15 residues. The entire variable domain, with the rest obtained from reference TRBV30 and TRBJ2-5, is as follows: SQTIHQWPATLVQPVGSPLSLECTVEGTSNPNLYWYRQAAGRGLQLLFYSVGIGQISSEVPQNLSASRPQDRQFILSSKKLLLSDSGFYLCAGTSGGLIRETQYFGPGTRLLVL.

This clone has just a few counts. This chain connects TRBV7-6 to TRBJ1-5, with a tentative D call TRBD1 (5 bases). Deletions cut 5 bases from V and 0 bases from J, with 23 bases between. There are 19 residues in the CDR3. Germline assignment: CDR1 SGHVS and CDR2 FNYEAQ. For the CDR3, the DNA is TGTGCCAGCAGCCCCAACCCAGCCACAGGTGCCTATAGCAATCAGCCCCAGCATTTT. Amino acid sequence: CASSPNPATGAYSNQPQHF. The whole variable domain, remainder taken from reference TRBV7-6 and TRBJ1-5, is GAGVSQSPRYKVTKRGQDVALRCDPISGHVSLYWYRQALGQGPEFLTYFNYEAQQDKSGLPNDRFSAERPEGSISTLTIQRTEQRDSAMYRCASSPNPATGAYSNQPQHFGDGTRLSIL.

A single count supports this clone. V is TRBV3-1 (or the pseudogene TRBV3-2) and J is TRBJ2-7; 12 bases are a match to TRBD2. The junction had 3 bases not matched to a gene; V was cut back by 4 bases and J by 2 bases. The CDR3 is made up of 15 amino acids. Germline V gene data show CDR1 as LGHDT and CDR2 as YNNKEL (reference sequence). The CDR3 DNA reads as TGTGCCAGCAGCCGACTAGCGGGGGCTACCTACGAGCAGTACTTC. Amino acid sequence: CASSRLAGATYEQYF.

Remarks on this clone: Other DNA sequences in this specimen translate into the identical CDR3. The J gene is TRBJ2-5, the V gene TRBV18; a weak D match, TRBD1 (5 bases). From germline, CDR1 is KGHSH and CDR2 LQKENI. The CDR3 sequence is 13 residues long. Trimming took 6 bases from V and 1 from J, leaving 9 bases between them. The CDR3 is CASSPGLQETQYF. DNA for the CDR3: TGTGCCAGCTCGCCAGGGCTCCAAGAGACCCAGTACTTC. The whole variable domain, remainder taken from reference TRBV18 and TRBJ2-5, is NAGVMQNPRHLVRRRGQEARLRCSPMKGHSHVYWYRQLPEEGLKFMVYLQKENIIDESGMPKERFSAEFPKEGPSILRIQQVVRGDSAAYFCASSPGLQETQYFGPGTRLLVL.